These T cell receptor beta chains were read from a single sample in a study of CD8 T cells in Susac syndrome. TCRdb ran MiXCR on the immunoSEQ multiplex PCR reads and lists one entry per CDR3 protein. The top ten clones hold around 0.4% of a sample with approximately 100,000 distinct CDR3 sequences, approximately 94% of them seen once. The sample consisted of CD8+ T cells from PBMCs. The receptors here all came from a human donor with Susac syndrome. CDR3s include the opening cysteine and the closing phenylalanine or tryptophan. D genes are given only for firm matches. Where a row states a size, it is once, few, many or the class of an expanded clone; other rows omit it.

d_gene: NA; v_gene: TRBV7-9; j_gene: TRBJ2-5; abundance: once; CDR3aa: CASSLEIQETQYF; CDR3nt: TGTGCCAGCAGCTTAGAGATCCAAGAGACCCAGTACTTC
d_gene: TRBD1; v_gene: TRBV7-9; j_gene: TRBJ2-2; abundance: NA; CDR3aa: CASSGTRDRATGELFF; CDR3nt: TGTGCCAGCAGCGGAACCCGGGACAGGGCGACCGGGGAGCTGTTTTTT
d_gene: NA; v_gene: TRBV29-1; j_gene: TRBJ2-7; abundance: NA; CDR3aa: CSVEGGGAVYEQYF; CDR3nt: TGCAGCGTTGAAGGAGGCGGGGCGGTCTACGAGCAGTACTTC
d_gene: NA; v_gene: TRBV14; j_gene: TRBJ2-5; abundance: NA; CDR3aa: CASSPQGSTGETQYF; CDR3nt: TGTGCCAGCAGCCCCCAAGGCAGCACGGGAGAGACCCAGTACTTC
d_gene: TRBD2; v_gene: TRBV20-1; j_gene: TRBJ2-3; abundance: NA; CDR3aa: CSAIDAGIAGASTDTQYF; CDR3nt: TGCAGTGCTATAGACGCGGGTATAGCGGGGGCCAGCACAGATACGCAGTATTTT
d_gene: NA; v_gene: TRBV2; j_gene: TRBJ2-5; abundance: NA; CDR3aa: CASSEVQRETQYF; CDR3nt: TGTGCCAGCAGTGAGGTGCAACGAGAGACCCAGTACTTC
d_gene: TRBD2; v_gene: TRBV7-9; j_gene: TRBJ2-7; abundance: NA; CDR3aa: CASSSPAGGYEQYF; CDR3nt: TGTGCCAGCAGCTCACCGGCGGGGGGCTACGAGCAGTACTTC
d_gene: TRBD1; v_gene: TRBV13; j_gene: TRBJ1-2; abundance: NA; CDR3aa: CASSLYGTANYGYTF; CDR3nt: TGTGCCAGCAGCTTATATGGGACAGCTAACTATGGCTACACCTTC
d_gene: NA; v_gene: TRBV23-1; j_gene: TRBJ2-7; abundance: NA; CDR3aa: CASLSGTKTYEQYF; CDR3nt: TGCGCCTCTCTCTCCGGGACAAAGACCTACGAGCAGTACTTC
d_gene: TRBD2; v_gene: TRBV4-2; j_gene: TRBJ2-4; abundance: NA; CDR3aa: CASSQLTGEGGFVQYF; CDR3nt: TGTGCCAGCAGCCAACTGACGGGGGAGGGAGGATTTGTTCAGTACTTC
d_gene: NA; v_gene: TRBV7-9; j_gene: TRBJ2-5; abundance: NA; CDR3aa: CASSLAPRVETQYF; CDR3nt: TGTGCCAGCAGCTTAGCCCCCAGGGTGGAGACCCAGTACTTC
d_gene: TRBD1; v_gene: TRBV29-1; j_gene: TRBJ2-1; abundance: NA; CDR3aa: CSVEKQGDEQFF; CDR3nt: TGCAGCGTTGAAAAACAGGGGGATGAGCAGTTCTTC
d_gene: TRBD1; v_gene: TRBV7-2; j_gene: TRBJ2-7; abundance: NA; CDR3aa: CASSEDRGNLWEQYF; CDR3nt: TGTGCCAGCAGCGAGGACAGGGGGAATTTATGGGAGCAGTACTTC
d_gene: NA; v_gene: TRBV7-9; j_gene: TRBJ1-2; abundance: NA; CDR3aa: CAIPRRNPNYGYTF; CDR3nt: TGTGCCATCCCTAGACGGAACCCTAACTATGGCTACACCTTC
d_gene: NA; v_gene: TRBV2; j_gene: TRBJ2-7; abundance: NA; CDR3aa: CASSEAQWELYEQYF; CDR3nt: TGTGCCAGCAGTGAAGCGCAATGGGAGCTCTACGAGCAGTACTTC
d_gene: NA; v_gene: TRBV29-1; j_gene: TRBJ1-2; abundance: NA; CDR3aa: CSVAGTYGYTF; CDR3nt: TGCAGCGTTGCCGGGACCTATGGCTACACCTTC
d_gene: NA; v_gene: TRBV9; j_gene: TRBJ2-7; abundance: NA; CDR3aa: CASSAEGSGTYEQYF; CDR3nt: TGTGCCAGCAGCGCCGAGGGCAGCGGTACCTACGAGCAGTACTTC
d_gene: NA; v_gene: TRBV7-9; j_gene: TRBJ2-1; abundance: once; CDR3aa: CASSLISGPDEQFF; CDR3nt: TGTGCCAGCAGCTTAATATCGGGGCCCGATGAGCAGTTCTTC
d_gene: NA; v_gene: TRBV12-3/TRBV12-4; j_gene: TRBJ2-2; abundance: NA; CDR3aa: CASTLTENANTGELFF; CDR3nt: TGTGCCAGCACCCTGACAGAAAACGCGAACACCGGGGAGCTGTTTTTT
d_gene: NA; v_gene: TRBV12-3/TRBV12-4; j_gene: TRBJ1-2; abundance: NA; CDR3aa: CASSLSWIDGYTF; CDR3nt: TGTGCCAGCAGTCTAAGCTGGATTGATGGCTACACCTTC
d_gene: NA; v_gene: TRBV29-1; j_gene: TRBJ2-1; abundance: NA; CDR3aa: CSVEVARTVSNEQFF; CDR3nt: TGCAGCGTTGAAGTGGCTCGGACAGTATCAAATGAGCAGTTCTTC
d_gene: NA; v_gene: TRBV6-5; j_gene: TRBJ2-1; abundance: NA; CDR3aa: CAARRGSYNEQFF; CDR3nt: TGTGCCGCACGCCGGGGTTCATACAATGAGCAGTTCTTC
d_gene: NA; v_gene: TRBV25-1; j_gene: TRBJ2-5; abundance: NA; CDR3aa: CASSEWPVLDGETQYF; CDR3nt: TGTGCCAGCAGTGAATGGCCCGTGCTGGATGGGGAGACCCAGTACTTC
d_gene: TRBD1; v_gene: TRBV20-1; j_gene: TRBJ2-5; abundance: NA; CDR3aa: CSARDQQGGETQYF; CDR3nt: TGCAGTGCTAGAGATCAACAGGGGGGAGAGACCCAGTACTTC
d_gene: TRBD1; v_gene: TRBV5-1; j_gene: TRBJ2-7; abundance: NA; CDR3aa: CASSSAPGQSYEQYF; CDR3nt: TGCGCCAGCAGCTCGGCACCGGGACAGAGCTACGAGCAGTACTTC
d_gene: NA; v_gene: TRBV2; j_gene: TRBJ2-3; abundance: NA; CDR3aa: CASSEAWTATDTQYF; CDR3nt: TGTGCCAGCAGTGAAGCCTGGACAGCCACAGATACGCAGTATTTT
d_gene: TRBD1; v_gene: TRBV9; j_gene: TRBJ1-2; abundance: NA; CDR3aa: CASSTTGGAGGYTF; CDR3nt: TGTGCCAGCTCAACAACAGGGGGAGCCGGTGGCTACACCTTC
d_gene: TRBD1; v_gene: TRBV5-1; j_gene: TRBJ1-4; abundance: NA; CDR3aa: CASSWTGGTNEKLFF; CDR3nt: TGCGCCAGCAGCTGGACAGGGGGCACTAATGAAAAACTGTTTTTT
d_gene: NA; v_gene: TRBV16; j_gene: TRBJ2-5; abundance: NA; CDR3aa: CASSQQGFRETQYF; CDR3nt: TGTGCCAGCAGTCAACAGGGTTTCCGGGAGACCCAGTACTTC
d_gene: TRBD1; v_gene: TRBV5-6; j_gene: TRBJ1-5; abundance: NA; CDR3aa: CASSLGTGAQPQHF; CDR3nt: TGTGCCAGCAGCTTGGGGACAGGGGCTCAGCCCCAGCATTTT
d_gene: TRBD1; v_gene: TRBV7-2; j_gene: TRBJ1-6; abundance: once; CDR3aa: CASSLTGQDSPLHF; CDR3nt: TGTGCCAGCAGCCTGACAGGGCAGGATTCACCCCTCCACTTT
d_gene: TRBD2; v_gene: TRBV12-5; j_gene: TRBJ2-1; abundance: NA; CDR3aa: CASGLTSGENEQFF; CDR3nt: TGTGCTAGTGGTTTAACTAGCGGGGAAAATGAGCAGTTCTTC
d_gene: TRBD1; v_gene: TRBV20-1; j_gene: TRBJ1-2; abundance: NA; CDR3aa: CSARDSVGGSSYGYTF; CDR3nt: TGCAGTGCTAGAGATTCGGTAGGGGGCTCGTCCTATGGCTACACCTTC
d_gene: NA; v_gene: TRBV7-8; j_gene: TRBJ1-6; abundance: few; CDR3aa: CASSLGGDNSPLHF; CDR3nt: TGTGCCAGCAGCTTAGGGGGGGATAATTCACCCCTCCACTTT
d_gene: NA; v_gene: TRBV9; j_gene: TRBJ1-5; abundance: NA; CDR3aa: CASSVEGAPFSHQPQHF; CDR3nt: TGTGCCAGCAGCGTAGAGGGCGCTCCCTTCTCGCATCAGCCCCAGCATTTT
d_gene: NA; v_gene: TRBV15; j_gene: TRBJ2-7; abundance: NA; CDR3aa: CATSRVMEEHEQYF; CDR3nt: TGTGCCACCAGCAGAGTCATGGAGGAGCACGAGCAGTACTTC
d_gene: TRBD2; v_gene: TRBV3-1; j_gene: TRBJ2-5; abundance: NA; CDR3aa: CASSHLGLADQETQYF; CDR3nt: TGTGCCAGCAGCCACCTCGGACTAGCGGACCAAGAGACCCAGTACTTC
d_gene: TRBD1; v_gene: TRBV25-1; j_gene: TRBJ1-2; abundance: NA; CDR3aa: CASSGGQGRAYGYTF; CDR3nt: TGTGCCAGCAGTGGGGGACAGGGGCGAGCTTATGGCTACACCTTC
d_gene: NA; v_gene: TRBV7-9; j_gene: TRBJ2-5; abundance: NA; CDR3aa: CASSFGGPQETQYF; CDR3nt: TGTGCCAGCAGCTTTGGCGGGCCCCAAGAGACCCAGTACTTC